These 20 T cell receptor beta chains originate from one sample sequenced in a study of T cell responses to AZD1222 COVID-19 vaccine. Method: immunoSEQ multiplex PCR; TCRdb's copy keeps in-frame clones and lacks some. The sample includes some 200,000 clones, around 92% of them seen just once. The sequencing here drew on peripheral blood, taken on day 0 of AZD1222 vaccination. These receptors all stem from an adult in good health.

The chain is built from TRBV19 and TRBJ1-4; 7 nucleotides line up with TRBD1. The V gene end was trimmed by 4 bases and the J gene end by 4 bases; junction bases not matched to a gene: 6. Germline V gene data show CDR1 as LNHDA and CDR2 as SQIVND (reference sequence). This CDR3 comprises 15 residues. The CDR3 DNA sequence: TGTGCCAGTAGTACCGGGGACAGCATTAATGAAAAACTGTTTTTT. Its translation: CASSTGDSINEKLFF.

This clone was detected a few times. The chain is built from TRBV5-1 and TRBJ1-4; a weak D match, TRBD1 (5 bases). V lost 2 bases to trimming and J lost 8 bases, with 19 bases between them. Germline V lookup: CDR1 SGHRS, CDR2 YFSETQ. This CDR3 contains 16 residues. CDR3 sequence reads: CASSLRLRGFGEKLFF. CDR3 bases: TGCGCCAGCAGCTTAAGGTTGCGGGGGTTCGGGGAAAAACTGTTTTTT.

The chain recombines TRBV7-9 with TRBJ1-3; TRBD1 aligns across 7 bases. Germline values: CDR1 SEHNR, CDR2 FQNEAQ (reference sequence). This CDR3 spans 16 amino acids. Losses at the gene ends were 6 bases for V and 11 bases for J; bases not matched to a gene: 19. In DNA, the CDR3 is TGTGCCAGCAGTTCTGTACAGGGGAGTGGTCATAACCCCATATATTTT. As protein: CASSSVQGSGHNPIYF.

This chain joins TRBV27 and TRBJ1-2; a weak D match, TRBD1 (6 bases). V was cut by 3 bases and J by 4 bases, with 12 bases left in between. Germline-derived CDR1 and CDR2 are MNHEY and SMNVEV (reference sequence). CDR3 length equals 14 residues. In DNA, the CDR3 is TGTGCCAGCAGTTTTACAGGGAGGGCCTATGGCTACACCTTC. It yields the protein CASSFTGRAYGYTF.

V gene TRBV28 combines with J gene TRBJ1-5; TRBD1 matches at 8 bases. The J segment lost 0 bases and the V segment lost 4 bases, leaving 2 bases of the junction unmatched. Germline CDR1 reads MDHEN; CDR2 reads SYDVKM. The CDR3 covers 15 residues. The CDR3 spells CASSSTGVSNQPQHF. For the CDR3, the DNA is TGTGCCAGCAGTTCGACAGGGGTTAGCAATCAGCCCCAGCATTTT.

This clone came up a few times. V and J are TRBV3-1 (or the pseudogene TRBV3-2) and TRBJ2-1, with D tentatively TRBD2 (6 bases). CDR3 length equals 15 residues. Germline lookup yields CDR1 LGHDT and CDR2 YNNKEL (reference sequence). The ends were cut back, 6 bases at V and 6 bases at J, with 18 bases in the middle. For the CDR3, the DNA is TGTGCCAGCAGTGTGGGAGCGGGCCCGCTCAATGAGCAGTTCTTC. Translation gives CASSVGAGPLNEQFF.

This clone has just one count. The DNA for the CDR3 is TGTGCCAGCAGCACGGGACAGGGGGCGGTGGGCTACACCTTC. It codes for CASSTGQGAVGYTF. The chain is built from TRBV5-8 and TRBJ1-2, with 12 bases fitting TRBD1. Unmatched junction bases numbered 6, after V lost 4 bases and J lost 8 bases. Germline CDR1 SGHTS, CDR2 YDEGEE. CDR3 length: 14 amino acids.

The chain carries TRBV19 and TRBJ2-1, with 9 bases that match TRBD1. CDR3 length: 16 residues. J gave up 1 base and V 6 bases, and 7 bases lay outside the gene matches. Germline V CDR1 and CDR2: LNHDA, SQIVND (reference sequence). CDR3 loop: CASSKGTGWSYNEQFF. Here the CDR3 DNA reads TGTGCCAGTAGCAAGGGGACAGGGTGGTCCTACAATGAGCAGTTCTTC. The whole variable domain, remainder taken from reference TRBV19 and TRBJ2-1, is DGGITQSPKYLFRKEGQNVTLSCEQNLNHDAMYWYRQDPGQGLRLIYYSQIVNDFQKGDIAEGYSVSREKKESFPLTVTSAQKNPTAFYLCASSKGTGWSYNEQFFGPGTRLTVL.

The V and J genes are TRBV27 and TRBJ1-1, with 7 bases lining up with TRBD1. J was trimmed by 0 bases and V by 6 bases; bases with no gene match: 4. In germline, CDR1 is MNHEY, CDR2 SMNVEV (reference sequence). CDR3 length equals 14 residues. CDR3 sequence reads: CASRAQGLNTEAFF. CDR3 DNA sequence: TGTGCCAGCAGAGCACAGGGGTTGAACACTGAAGCTTTCTTT.

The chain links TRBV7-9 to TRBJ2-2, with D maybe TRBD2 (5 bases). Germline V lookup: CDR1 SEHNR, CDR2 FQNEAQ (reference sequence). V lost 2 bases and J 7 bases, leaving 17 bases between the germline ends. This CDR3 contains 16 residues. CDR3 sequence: CASSLIPSEAGGELFF. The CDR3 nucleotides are TGTGCCAGCAGCTTAATCCCTTCAGAGGCGGGCGGGGAGCTGTTTTTT.

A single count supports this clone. CDR3 in amino acids: CASSELSGVNYGYTF. Here the CDR3 DNA reads TGTGCCAGCAGTGAACTATCAGGGGTGAATTATGGCTACACCTTC. V usage is TRBV6-1 and J usage is TRBJ1-2, with TRBD1 as a possible D gene (6 bases). Germline V gives CDR1 MNHNS, CDR2 SASEGT. This CDR3 contains 15 residues. V shed 2 bases and J shed 5 bases, with 15 bases lying between them.

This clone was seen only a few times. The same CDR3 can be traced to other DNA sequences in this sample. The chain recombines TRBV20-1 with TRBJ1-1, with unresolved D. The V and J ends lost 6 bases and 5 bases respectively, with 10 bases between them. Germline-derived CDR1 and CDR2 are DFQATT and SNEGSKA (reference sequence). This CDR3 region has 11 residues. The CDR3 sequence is CSASRGTEAFF. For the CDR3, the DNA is TGCAGTGCGAGTCGGGGAACTGAAGCTTTCTTT.

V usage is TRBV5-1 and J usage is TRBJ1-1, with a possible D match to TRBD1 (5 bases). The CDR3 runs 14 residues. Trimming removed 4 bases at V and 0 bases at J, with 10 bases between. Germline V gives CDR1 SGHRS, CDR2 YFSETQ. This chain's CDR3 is CASSDPGLNTEAFF. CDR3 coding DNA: TGCGCCAGCAGCGATCCAGGGCTGAACACTGAAGCTTTCTTT.

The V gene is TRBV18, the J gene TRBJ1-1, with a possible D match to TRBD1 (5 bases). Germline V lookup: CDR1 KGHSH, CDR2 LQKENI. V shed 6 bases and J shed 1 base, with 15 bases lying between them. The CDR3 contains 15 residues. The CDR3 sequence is CASSDWDGWNTEAFF. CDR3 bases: TGTGCCAGCTCCGACTGGGACGGATGGAACACTGAAGCTTTCTTT.

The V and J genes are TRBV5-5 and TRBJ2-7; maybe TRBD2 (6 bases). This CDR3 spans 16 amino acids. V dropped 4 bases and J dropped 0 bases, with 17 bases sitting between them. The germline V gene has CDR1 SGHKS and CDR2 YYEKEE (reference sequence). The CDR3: CASSPGSGLLSYEQYV. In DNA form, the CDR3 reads TGTGCCAGCAGCCCTGGCTCCGGACTACTCTCCTACGAGCAGTACGTC.

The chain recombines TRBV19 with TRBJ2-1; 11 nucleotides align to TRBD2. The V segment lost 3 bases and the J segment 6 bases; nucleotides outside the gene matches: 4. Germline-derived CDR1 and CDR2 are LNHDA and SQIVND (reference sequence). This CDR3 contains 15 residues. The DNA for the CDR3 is TGTGCCAGTAGTATTGGTAGCGGGGGGGCCAATGAGCAGTTCTTC. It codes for CASSIGSGGANEQFF. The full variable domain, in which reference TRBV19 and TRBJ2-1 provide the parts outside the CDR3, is DGGITQSPKYLFRKEGQNVTLSCEQNLNHDAMYWYRQDPGQGLRLIYYSQIVNDFQKGDIAEGYSVSREKKESFPLTVTSAQKNPTAFYLCASSIGSGGANEQFFGPGTRLTVL.

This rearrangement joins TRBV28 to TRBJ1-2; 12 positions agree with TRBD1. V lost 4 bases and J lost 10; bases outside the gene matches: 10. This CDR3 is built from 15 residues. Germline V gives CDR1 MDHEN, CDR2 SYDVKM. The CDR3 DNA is TGTGCCAGCAGTTCCTCCGGGACAGGGGGCGCGTACTACACCTTC. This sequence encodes CASSSSGTGGAYYTF.

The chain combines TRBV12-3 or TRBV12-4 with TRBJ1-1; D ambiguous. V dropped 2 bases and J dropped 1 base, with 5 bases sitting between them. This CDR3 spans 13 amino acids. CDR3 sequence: CASSLKGNTEAFF. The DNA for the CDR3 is TGTGCCAGCAGTTTAAAGGGGAACACTGAAGCTTTCTTT.

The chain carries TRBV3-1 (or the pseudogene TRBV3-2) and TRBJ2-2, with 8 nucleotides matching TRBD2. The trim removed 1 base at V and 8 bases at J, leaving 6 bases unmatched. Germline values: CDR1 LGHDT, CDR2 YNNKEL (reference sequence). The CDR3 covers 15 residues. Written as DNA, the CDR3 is TGTGCCAGCAGCCAAGTCCTAGCGGGTCCTGGGGAGCTGTTTTTT. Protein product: CASSQVLAGPGELFF.

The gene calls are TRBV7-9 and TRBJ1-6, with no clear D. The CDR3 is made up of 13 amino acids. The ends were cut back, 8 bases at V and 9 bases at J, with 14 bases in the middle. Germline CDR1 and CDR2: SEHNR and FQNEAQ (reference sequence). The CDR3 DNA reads TGTGCCAGCTTGGAGGGAGCGGGTTCACCCCTCCACTTT. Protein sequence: CASLEGAGSPLHF.